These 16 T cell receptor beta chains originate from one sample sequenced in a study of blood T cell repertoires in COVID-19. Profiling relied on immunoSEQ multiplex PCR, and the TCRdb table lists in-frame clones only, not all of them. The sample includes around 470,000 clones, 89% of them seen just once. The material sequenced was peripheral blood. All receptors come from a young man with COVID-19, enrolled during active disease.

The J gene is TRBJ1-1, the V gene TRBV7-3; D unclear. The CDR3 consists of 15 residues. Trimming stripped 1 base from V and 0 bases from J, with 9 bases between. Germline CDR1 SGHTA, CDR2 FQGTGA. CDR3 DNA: TGTGCCAGCAGCTTAATTGGCGGAATGAACACTGAAGCTTTCTTT. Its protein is CASSLIGGMNTEAFF.

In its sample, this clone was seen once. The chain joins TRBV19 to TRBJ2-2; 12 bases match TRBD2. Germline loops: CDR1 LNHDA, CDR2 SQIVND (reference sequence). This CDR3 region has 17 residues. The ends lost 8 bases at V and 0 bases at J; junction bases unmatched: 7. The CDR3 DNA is TGTGCCAGTGCTTTGGCTAGCGGGGGGGCGAACACCGGGGAGCTGTTTTTT. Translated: CASALASGGANTGELFF.

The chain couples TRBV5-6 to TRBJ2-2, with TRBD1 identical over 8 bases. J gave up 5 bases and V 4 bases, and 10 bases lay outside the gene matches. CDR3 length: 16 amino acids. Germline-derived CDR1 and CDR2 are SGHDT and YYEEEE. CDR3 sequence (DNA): TGTGCCAGCAGCGGTACCGGGACAGGCCGAACCGGGGAGCTGTTTTTT. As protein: CASSGTGTGRTGELFF.

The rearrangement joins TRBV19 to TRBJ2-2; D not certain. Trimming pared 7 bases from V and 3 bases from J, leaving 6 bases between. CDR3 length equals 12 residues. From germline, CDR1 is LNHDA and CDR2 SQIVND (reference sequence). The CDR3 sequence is CASNDYTGELFF. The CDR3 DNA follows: TGTGCCAGTAACGACTACACCGGGGAGCTGTTTTTT.

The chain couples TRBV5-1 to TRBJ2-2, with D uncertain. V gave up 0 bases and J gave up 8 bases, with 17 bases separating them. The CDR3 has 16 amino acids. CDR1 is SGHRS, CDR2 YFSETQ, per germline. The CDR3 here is CASSLDVQAYGGELFF. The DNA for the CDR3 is TGCGCCAGCAGCTTGGACGTGCAAGCATACGGTGGGGAGCTGTTTTTT.

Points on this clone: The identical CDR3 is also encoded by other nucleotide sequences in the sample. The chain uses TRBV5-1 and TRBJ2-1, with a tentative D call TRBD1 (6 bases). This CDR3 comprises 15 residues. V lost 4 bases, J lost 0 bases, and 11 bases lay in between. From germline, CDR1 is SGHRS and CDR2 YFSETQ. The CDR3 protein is CASSQGQGSYNEQFF. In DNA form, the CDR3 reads TGCGCCAGCAGCCAGGGGCAGGGCTCCTACAATGAGCAGTTCTTC.

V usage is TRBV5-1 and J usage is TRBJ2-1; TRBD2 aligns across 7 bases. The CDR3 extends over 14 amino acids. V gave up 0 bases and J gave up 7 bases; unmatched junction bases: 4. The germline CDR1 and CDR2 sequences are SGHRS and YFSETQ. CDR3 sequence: CASSLGGSKNEQFF. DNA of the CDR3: TGCGCCAGCAGCTTGGGCGGGAGTAAGAATGAGCAGTTCTTC.

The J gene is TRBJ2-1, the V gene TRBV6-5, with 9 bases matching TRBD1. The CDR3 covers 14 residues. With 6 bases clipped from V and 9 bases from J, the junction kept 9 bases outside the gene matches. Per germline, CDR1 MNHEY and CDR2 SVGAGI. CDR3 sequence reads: CASRPGQGGFEQFF. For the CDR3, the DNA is TGTGCCAGCAGGCCGGGACAGGGAGGATTTGAGCAGTTCTTC.

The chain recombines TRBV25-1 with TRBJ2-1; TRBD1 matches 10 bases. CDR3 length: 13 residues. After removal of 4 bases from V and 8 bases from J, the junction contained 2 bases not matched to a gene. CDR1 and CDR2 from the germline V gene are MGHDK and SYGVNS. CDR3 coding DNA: TGTGCCAGCAGTGTGACAGGGGGCCATGAGCAGTTCTTC. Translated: CASSVTGGHEQFF.

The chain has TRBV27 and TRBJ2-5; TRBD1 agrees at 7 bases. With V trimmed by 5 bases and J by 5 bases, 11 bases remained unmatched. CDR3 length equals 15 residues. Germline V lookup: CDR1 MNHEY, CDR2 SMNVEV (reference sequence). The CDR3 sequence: CASSPSRQGLETQYF. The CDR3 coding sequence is TGTGCCAGCAGTCCCTCTCGACAGGGTCTGGAGACCCAGTACTTC.

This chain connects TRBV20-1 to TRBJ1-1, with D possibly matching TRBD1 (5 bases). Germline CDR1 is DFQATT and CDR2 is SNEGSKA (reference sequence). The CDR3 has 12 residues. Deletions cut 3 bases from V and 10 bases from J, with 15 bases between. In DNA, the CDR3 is TGCAGTGCTAGTCCGTGGGTCGGGGGAGCTTTCTTT. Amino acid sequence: CSASPWVGGAFF.

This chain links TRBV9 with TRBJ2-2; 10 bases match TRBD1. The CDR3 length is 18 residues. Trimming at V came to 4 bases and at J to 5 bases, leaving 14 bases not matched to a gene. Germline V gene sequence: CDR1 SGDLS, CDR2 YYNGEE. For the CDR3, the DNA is TGTGCCAGCAGCCCCAAGGGAAGGACAGGGGGTACAACCGGGGAGCTGTTTTTT. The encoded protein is CASSPKGRTGGTTGELFF.

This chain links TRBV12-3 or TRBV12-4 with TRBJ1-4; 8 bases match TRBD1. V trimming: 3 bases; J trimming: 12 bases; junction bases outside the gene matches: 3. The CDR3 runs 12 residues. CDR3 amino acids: CASSFNRGELFF. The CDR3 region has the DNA TGTGCCAGCAGTTTTAACAGGGGGGAACTGTTTTTT.

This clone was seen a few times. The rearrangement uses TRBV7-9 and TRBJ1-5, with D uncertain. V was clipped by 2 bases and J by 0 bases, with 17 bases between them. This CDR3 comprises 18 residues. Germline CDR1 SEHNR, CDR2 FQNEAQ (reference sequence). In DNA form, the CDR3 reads TGTGCCAGCAGCTTAACGCTAGGAGGGAGGAATAGCAATCAGCCCCAGCATTTT. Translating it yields CASSLTLGGRNSNQPQHF.

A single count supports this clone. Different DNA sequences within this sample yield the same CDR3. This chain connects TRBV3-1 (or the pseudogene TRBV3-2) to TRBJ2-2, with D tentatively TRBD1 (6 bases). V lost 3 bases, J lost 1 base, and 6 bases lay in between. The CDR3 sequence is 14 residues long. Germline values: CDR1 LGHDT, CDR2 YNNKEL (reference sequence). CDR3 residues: CASSQGQNTGELFF. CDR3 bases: TGTGCCAGCAGCCAGGGACAGAACACCGGGGAGCTGTTTTTT.

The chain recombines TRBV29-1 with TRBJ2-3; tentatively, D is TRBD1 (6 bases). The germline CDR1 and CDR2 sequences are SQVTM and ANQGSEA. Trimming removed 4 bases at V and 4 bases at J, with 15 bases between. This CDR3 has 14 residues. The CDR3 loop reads CSVGQGRSADTQYF. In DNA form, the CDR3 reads TGCAGCGTTGGGCAGGGGCGCTCCGCAGATACGCAGTATTTT.